Listed here are 10 T cell receptor beta chains from one sample, sequenced in a study of blood T cell repertoires in COVID-19. Data came from immunoSEQ multiplex PCR; TCRdb stores just in-frame clones and leaves some out. This table holds approximately 300,000 clones, roughly 83% found once. Sequencing was done on a sample of peripheral blood. These receptors originate from a woman in her forties or fifties with acute or convalescent COVID-19.

J is TRBJ2-7 and V is TRBV7-8; the match to TRBD2 covers 12 bases. The CDR3 contains 15 residues. Looked up from germline, CDR1 is SGHVS and CDR2 is FQNEAQ. Trimming took 7 bases from V and 7 from J; bases not matched to a gene: 11. This CDR3 reads CASTRPTSGRWEQYF. The CDR3 DNA sequence: TGTGCCAGCACCCGACCGACTAGCGGGAGATGGGAGCAGTACTTC.

The V call is TRBV5-1, the J call TRBJ2-7, with D perhaps TRBD1 (8 bases). Looked up from germline, CDR1 is SGHRS and CDR2 is YFSETQ. CDR3 length: 14 residues. Trimming shortened V by 2 bases and J by 6 bases, and 15 bases separated the two germline ends. Here the CDR3 reads CASSLGQGGSEQYF. The CDR3 DNA reads TGCGCCAGCAGCTTAGGACAGGGAGGGAGCGAGCAGTACTTC.

The chain recombines TRBV18 with TRBJ1-2; 9 bases agree with TRBD1. The CDR3 runs 15 residues. Germline loops: CDR1 KGHSH, CDR2 LQKENI. The junction had 5 bases not matched to a gene; V was cut back by 3 bases and J by 3 bases. The DNA of the CDR3 is TGTGCCAGCTCACCGGACAGGGGATGGGACTATGGCTACACCTTC. Translating gives CASSPDRGWDYGYTF.

A few counts support this clone. This chain connects TRBV30 to TRBJ2-3; D may be TRBD1 (6 bases). V gave up 3 bases and J gave up 4 bases, with 14 bases separating them. Germline V gene lookup returns CDR1 GTSNPN and CDR2 SVGIG (reference sequence). The CDR3 consists of 14 residues. CDR3 in amino acids: CAWSVSGAADTQYF. CDR3 nucleotide sequence: TGTGCCTGGAGCGTGTCAGGGGCCGCAGATACGCAGTATTTT.

The chain joins TRBV5-1 to TRBJ1-3; D perhaps matches TRBD1 (6 bases). CDR1 SGHRS and CDR2 YFSETQ come from the germline V gene. This CDR3 is built from 17 residues. V lost 0 bases and J 0 bases, leaving 13 bases between the germline ends. Written as DNA, the CDR3 is TGCGCCAGCAGCTTGGATCGGGGGGCAGACTCTGGAAACACCATATATTTT. Amino acids: CASSLDRGADSGNTIYF.

Concerning this clone itself: Other DNA sequences within the sample encode an identical CDR3. This sequence joins TRBV15 and TRBJ2-7, with 9 bases lining up with TRBD1. This CDR3 spans 15 amino acids. Trimming at V came to 5 bases and at J to 0 bases, leaving 5 bases not matched to a gene. The germline V gene has CDR1 LNHNV and CDR2 YYDKDF (reference sequence). CDR3 amino acids: CATSRGQGLSYEQYF. The CDR3 bases are TGTGCCACCAGCCGAGGACAGGGGCTCTCCTACGAGCAGTACTTC.

The J gene is TRBJ2-1, the V gene TRBV24-1, with TRBD1 identical over 12 bases. J lost 10 bases, V lost 4 bases, and 10 bases had no gene match. The length of the CDR3 is 16 residues. Germline V CDR1 and CDR2: KGHDR, SFDVKD. The CDR3, as DNA: TGTGCCACCAGTGACCCCGGGACAGGGGGCGTATGGGAGCAGTTCTTC. Its translation is CATSDPGTGGVWEQFF.

The chain is built from TRBV5-6 and TRBJ2-7; 12 bases agree with TRBD2. V lost 2 bases and J lost 13; bases outside the gene matches: 4. The CDR3 sequence is 12 residues long. Germline CDR1 SGHDT, CDR2 YYEEEE. The CDR3 reads CASSFRTSGKYF. The CDR3 DNA sequence: TGTGCCAGCAGCTTTAGGACTAGCGGGAAATACTTC.

J is TRBJ1-5 and V is TRBV29-1, with TRBD1 matching over 10 bases. Germline loops: CDR1 SQVTM, CDR2 ANQGSEA. There are 16 residues in the CDR3. After removal of 6 bases from V and 3 bases from J, the junction contained 11 bases not matched to a gene. The CDR3 protein is CSVAGGQGDPNQPQHF. CDR3 bases: TGCAGCGTGGCCGGAGGACAGGGGGACCCCAATCAGCCCCAGCATTTT. The variable domain in full, completed from reference TRBV29-1 and TRBJ1-5, reads SAVISQKPSRDICQRGTSLTIQCQVDSQVTMMFWYRQQPGQSLTLIATANQGSEATYESGFVIDKFPISRPNLTFSTLTVSNMSPEDSSIYLCSVAGGQGDPNQPQHFGDGTRLSIL.

The CDR3 region has the DNA TGTGCCAGCTCACCCCTCGGCAGCGAATATGGCTACACCTTC. This encodes CASSPLGSEYGYTF. The chain joins TRBV18 to TRBJ1-2; D unclear. The germline V gene encodes CDR1 KGHSH and CDR2 LQKENI. This CDR3 has 14 residues. The V gene lost 3 bases and the J gene lost 5 bases, with 13 bases spanning the gap.